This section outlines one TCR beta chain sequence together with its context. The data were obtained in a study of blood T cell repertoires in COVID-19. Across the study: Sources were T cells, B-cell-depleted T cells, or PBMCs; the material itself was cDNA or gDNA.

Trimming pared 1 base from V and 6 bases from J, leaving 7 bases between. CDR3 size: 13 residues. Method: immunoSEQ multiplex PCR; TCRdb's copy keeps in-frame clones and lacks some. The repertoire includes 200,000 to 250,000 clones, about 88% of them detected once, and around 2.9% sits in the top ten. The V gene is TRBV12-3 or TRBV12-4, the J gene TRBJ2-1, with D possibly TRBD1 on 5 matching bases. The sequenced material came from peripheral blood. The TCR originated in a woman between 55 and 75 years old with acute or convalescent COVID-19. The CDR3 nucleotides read TGTGCCAGCAGTTTAGGACAGCTCAATGAGCAGTTCTTC. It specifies CASSLGQLNEQFF.